A single sample gave rise to the 20 T cell receptor beta chains below, sequenced in a study of response to subunit inactivated influenza vaccine. Each CDR3 protein gets one entry after TCRdb re-called the RT-PCR reads with MiXCR. The table lists 400,000 to 650,000 distinct CDR3 sequences, 6% to 9% of them singletons. The input for sequencing was PBMCs from blood, taken 23 to 25 months after vaccination. The receptor set was obtained from a man aged 50-75 years who received an inactivated influenza vaccine.

This clonotype has at least ten counts. The rearrangement uses TRBV4-1 and TRBJ1-1; no firm D call. The CDR3 totals 15 residues. Trimming removed 3 bases at V and 1 base at J, with 12 bases between. CDR1 and CDR2 from the germline V gene are MGHRA and YSYEKL. DNA of the CDR3: TGCGCCAGCAGCCAGACTACAGTGAGGAACACTGAAGCTTTCTTT. The encoded protein is CASSQTTVRNTEAFF.

This clonotype was observed a few times. The chain is built from TRBV7-9 and TRBJ1-1; the D is unclear. The CDR3 spans 14 residues. Germline V CDR1 and CDR2: SEHNR, FQNEAQ (reference sequence). Deletions cut 1 base from V and 6 bases from J, with 12 bases between. The CDR3 DNA reads as TGTGCCAGCAGCTTAGGGGGTGGATTCCCTGAAGCTTTCTTT. It yields the protein CASSLGGGFPEAFF. The complete variable domain, with remaining parts taken from reference TRBV7-9 and TRBJ1-1, reads DTGVSQNPRHKITKRGQNVTFRCDPISEHNRLYWYRQTLGQGPEFLTYFQNEAQLEKSRLLSDRFSAERPKGSFSTLEIQRTEQGDSAMYLCASSLGGGFPEAFFGQGTRLTVV.

This clonotype was seen a few times. The J gene is TRBJ2-7, the V gene TRBV20-1; unclear D gene. The V gene lost 3 bases and the J gene lost 3 bases, with 6 bases spanning the gap. CDR3 length: 11 amino acids. Germline CDR1 reads DFQATT; CDR2 reads SNEGSKA (reference sequence). CDR3 nucleotide sequence: TGCAGTGCTAGGCCCCACTACGAGCAGTACTTC. The encoded protein is CSARPHYEQYF.

This clonotype was detected ten times or more. V and J are TRBV5-5 and TRBJ2-7, with D possibly being TRBD2 (5 bases). Trimming left V 2 bases short and J 0 bases short, with 9 bases between. This CDR3 is 14 amino acids long. The germline CDR1 and CDR2 sequences are SGHKS and YYEKEE (reference sequence). This chain's CDR3 is CASSFRAGSYEQYF. CDR3 nucleotides: TGTGCCAGCAGCTTCCGCGCGGGCTCCTACGAGCAGTACTTC.

The rearrangement uses TRBV7-9 and TRBJ1-1; TRBD1 agrees at 8 bases. Germline CDR1 reads SEHNR; CDR2 reads FQNEAQ (reference sequence). Trimming took 6 bases from V and 4 from J; bases not matched to a gene: 7. This CDR3 comprises 14 residues. The CDR3 bases are TGTGCCAGCAGAAAACAGGGGGAGCCCACTGAAGCTTTCTTT. Translated, it gives CASRKQGEPTEAFF.

This clonotype was detected many times. The J gene is TRBJ2-7, the V gene TRBV12-3 or TRBV12-4, with 7 bases fitting TRBD1. The length of the CDR3 is 17 residues. V was clipped by 5 bases and J by 1 base; unmatched bases: 14. The CDR3 loop reads CASSPQAGTVPSYEQYF. The DNA of the CDR3 is TGTGCCAGCAGTCCCCAGGCCGGGACAGTACCGTCCTACGAGCAGTACTTC.

This clonotype has only a few counts. J is TRBJ1-2 and V is TRBV10-3; D not certain. Germline assignment: CDR1 ENHRY and CDR2 SYGVKD. This CDR3 is 16 amino acids long. V lost 4 bases, J lost 1 base, and 16 bases lay in between. CDR3 sequence: CAISGSGSPDNYGYTF. CDR3 in DNA: TGTGCCATCAGTGGGTCGGGGTCCCCTGATAACTATGGCTACACCTTC.

The chain carries TRBV6-1 and TRBJ2-3; 9 nucleotides match TRBD1. The CDR3 has 16 residues. Trimming at V came to 6 bases and at J to 3 bases, leaving 10 bases not matched to a gene. CDR1 and CDR2 from the germline V gene are MNHNS and SASEGT. This CDR3 reads CASSPRGTGYTDTQYF. The CDR3 region has the DNA TGTGCCAGCAGCCCCCGTGGGACAGGGTATACAGATACGCAGTATTTT.

This clonotype was seen ten or more times. Germline is not matched at one junction end, which may reflect a read error. The chain employs TRBV5-1 and TRBJ1-1; 8 bases are a match to TRBD1. CDR1 SGHRS and CDR2 YFSETQ come from the germline V gene. The CDR3 sequence is 14 residues long. The chain's CDR3 is CASSSRTGRTEAFF. The CDR3 region has the DNA TGTGCCAGCAGTTCTAGGACAGGGAGAACTGAAGCTTTCTTT.

This clonotype appeared many times. J is TRBJ2-1 and V is TRBV12-3 or TRBV12-4; tentatively, D is TRBD2 (6 bases). V dropped 6 bases and J dropped 1 base, with 13 bases sitting between them. This CDR3 has 15 residues. CDR3 residues: CASSPGTVSYNEQFF. CDR3 nucleotide sequence: TGTGCCAGCAGCCCCGGGACTGTATCCTACAATGAGCAGTTCTTC.

This clonotype was seen at least ten times. The gene calls are TRBV15 and TRBJ2-5; 8 bases are shared with TRBD2. V was clipped by 3 bases and J by 5 bases; unmatched bases: 5. The CDR3 totals 14 residues. From germline, CDR1 is LNHNV and CDR2 YYDKDF (reference sequence). CDR3 sequence reads: CATSSRGGGETQYF. The CDR3 DNA sequence: TGTGCCACCAGCAGCCGGGGGGGTGGGGAGACCCAGTACTTC.

This clonotype was recorded at least ten times. The V gene is TRBV29-1, the J gene TRBJ2-2, with D perhaps TRBD1 or TRBD2 (6 bases each). The CDR3 loop spans 12 amino acids. V dropped 7 bases and J dropped 4 bases, with 10 bases sitting between them. The germline V gene encodes CDR1 SQVTM and CDR2 ANQGSEA. In DNA form, the CDR3 reads TGCAGCGCCGGAGGGGGCACCGGGGAGCTGTTTTTT. It yields the protein CSAGGGTGELFF.

The J gene is TRBJ2-2, the V gene TRBV5-1, with 14 bases aligning to TRBD2. V dropped 2 bases and J dropped 15; count of bases not matched to a gene: 9. The CDR3 runs to 15 residues. From germline, CDR1 is SGHRS and CDR2 YFSETQ. In DNA, the CDR3 is TGCGCCAGCAGCTTTGGGACTAGCGGGAGCCGCAGGTTGTTTTTT. Translated, it gives CASSFGTSGSRRLFF.

The rearrangement uses TRBV29-1 and TRBJ1-4; D may be TRBD1 (5 bases). This CDR3 contains 11 residues. Trimming took off 1 base at V and 13 bases at J, with 10 bases between the two ends. Germline V lookup: CDR1 SQVTM, CDR2 ANQGSEA. The chain's CDR3 is CSVEGGEGLFF. CDR3 in DNA: TGCAGCGTTGAAGGGGGCGAAGGACTGTTTTTT.

Of note for this clonotype: A read error may explain this, as a much larger clone is one base away. V and J are TRBV5-1 and TRBJ1-1; a weak D match, TRBD1 (6 bases). Germline loops: CDR1 SGHRS, CDR2 YFSETQ. This CDR3 contains 12 residues. The CDR3 sequence: CAGSDRRTEAFF. The DNA for the CDR3 is TGCGCCGGCAGCGACAGGAGGACTGAAGCTTTCTTT.

This clonotype was seen repeatedly, ten times or more. The genes are TRBV10-3 and TRBJ1-1; 7 nucleotides align to TRBD1. Germline-derived CDR1 and CDR2 are ENHRY and SYGVKD. V trimming: 6 bases; J trimming: 5 bases; junction bases outside the gene matches: 9. CDR3 length: 14 residues. CDR3 DNA: TGTGCCATCAGCTCCGTCAGGGGGGATACTGAAGCTTTCTTT. Its protein is CAISSVRGDTEAFF.

In this sample, this clonotype turned up many times. This chain joins TRBV29-1 and TRBJ2-7; D is possibly TRBD1 (5 bases). This CDR3 comprises 13 residues. The germline gives CDR1 SQVTM, CDR2 ANQGSEA. The V end was cut by 7 bases, the J end by 3 bases, with 16 bases between. CDR3 loop: CSARTGAFYEQYF. CDR3 bases: TGCAGCGCCCGCACAGGAGCTTTCTACGAGCAGTACTTC.

This clonotype turned up a few times. The chain employs TRBV7-2 and TRBJ1-1; tentatively, D is TRBD1 (5 bases). Trimming stripped 0 bases from V and 8 bases from J, with 13 bases between. Germline V gene lookup returns CDR1 SGHTA and CDR2 FQGNSA. The CDR3 is made up of 14 amino acids. Written as DNA, the CDR3 is TGTGCCAGCAGCTTAGCGCCTGGGGGATGGGAAGCTTTCTTT. Residues: CASSLAPGGWEAFF.

At least ten counts were recorded for this clonotype. The V call is TRBV20-1, the J call TRBJ1-6, with D unresolved. Looked up from germline, CDR1 is DFQATT and CDR2 is SNEGSKA (reference sequence). Trimming left V 6 bases short and J 7 bases short, with 13 bases between. This CDR3 region has 13 residues. CDR3 DNA: TGCAGTGCCATGGACGGAGAGAATTCACCCCTCCACTTT. Translated: CSAMDGENSPLHF.

This chain joins TRBV6-2 or TRBV6-3 and TRBJ2-1; 8 bases match TRBD1. The J segment lost 1 base and the V segment lost 6 bases, leaving 5 bases of the junction unmatched. The CDR3 runs 15 residues. In germline, CDR1 is MNHEY, CDR2 SVGEGT. CDR3 nucleotides: TGTGCCAGCAGAACAACAGGGGGGTCCTACAATGAGCAGTTCTTC. Translated: CASRTTGGSYNEQFF.